This T cell receptor beta chain is drawn from a study of blood T cell repertoires in COVID-19. The overall study: COVID-19 samples, acute and convalescent, were from the United States, Italy and Spain. Nucleic acid was either cDNA or gDNA, and it came from T cells, B-cell-depleted T cells, or PBMCs.

This CDR3 contains 15 residues. The germline V gene has CDR1 SGHVS and CDR2 FQNEAQ. The ends lost 6 bases at V and 9 bases at J; junction bases unmatched: 14. Using immunoSEQ multiplex PCR, the repertoire was profiled, and TCRdb retains in-frame clones only, with some absent. The table has roughly 250,000 clones, roughly 77% seen once. The source is an elderly woman with acute or convalescent COVID-19. Specimen: peripheral blood. The J gene is TRBJ2-1, the V gene TRBV7-8; 7 nucleotides line up with TRBD1. CDR3 in amino acids: CASRESVSGGREQFF. The CDR3 DNA follows: TGTGCCAGCAGAGAGTCGGTCTCAGGGGGACGTGAGCAGTTCTTC.